Shown below are 20 T cell receptor beta chains from a single sample sequenced in a study of shared clonotypes between healthy human individuals. Clones were read by immunoSEQ multiplex PCR, and TCRdb kept only the in-frame ones, dropping some. The sample lists around 2.3 million clones; about 94% were seen once. The specimen was naive CD4+ T cells sorted from blood. Subset here: CD45RA+ positively selected. These TCRs come from a young man in good health.

This clone is a singleton in its sample. The chain couples TRBV7-2 to TRBJ1-4; 10 bases map to TRBD1. The CDR3 consists of 16 residues. Trimming cost V 1 base and J 8 bases; bases outside gene matches: 7. Germline V lookup: CDR1 SGHTA, CDR2 FQGNSA. The CDR3: CASSLVWDRGGEKLFF. CDR3 in DNA: TGTGCCAGCAGCTTAGTGTGGGACAGGGGTGGAGAAAAACTGTTTTTT.

The chain couples TRBV7-2 to TRBJ2-2; unclear D gene. CDR1 and CDR2 (germline): SGHTA, FQGNSA. This CDR3 is 12 amino acids long. V was shortened by 2 bases and J by 7 bases, with 5 bases between the two germline ends. The CDR3 spells CASSLYNGELFF. The CDR3 DNA reads as TGTGCCAGCAGCTTATATAACGGGGAGCTGTTTTTT. The whole variable domain, filled in from reference TRBV7-2 and TRBJ2-2, reads GAGVSQSPSNKVTEKGKDVELRCDPISGHTALYWYRQSLGQGLEFLIYFQGNSAPDKSGLPSDRFSAERTGGSVSTLTIQRTQQEDSAVYLCASSLYNGELFFGEGSRLTVL.

V gene TRBV2 combines with J gene TRBJ1-1, with D unclear. Trimming shortened V by 5 bases and J by 7 bases, and 11 bases separated the two germline ends. Looked up from germline, CDR1 is SNHLY and CDR2 is FYNNEI. The CDR3 extends over 12 amino acids. The CDR3 sequence is CASSPRALEAFF. CDR3 DNA sequence: TGTGCCAGCAGTCCGCGGGCCCTTGAAGCTTTCTTT. Supplemented by reference TRBV2 and TRBJ1-1, the full variable domain reads EPEVTQTPSHQVTQMGQEVILRCVPISNHLYFYWYRQILGQKVEFLVSFYNNEISEKSEIFDDQFSVERPDGSNFTLKIRSTKLEDSAMYFCASSPRALEAFFGQGTRLTVV.

V and J are TRBV30 and TRBJ1-5; D gene uncertain. V lost 4 bases and J lost 3, with 10 bases in between. Germline CDR1 and CDR2: GTSNPN and SVGIG (reference sequence). CDR3 length equals 13 residues. The CDR3 spells CAWTLGPNQPQHF. The CDR3 nucleotides read TGTGCCTGGACTCTCGGGCCCAATCAGCCCCAGCATTTT.

The V and J genes are TRBV6-1 and TRBJ2-7, with 9 bases identical to TRBD1. Germline V gene sequence: CDR1 MNHNS, CDR2 SASEGT. J lost 7 bases, V lost 4 bases, and 5 bases had no gene match. The CDR3 consists of 13 residues. CDR3 protein: CASSGDRAWEQYF. CDR3 DNA sequence: TGTGCCAGCAGTGGGGACAGGGCATGGGAGCAGTACTTC.

The chain uses TRBV18 and TRBJ2-1; TRBD1 agrees at 9 bases. The ends lost 3 bases at V and 8 bases at J; junction bases unmatched: 11. The CDR3 is 16 residues long. Germline CDR1 reads KGHSH; CDR2 reads LQKENI. The CDR3 nucleotides are TGTGCCAGCTCACCGCGGGGACAGGGCCTCGGTCATGAGCAGTTCTTC. This sequence encodes CASSPRGQGLGHEQFF.

The gene calls are TRBV30 and TRBJ1-1; tentative D call: TRBD1 (6 bases). The CDR3 runs to 15 residues. V was pared by 1 base and J by 0 bases, with 12 bases between. The germline V gene has CDR1 GTSNPN and CDR2 SVGIG (reference sequence). CDR3 coding DNA: TGTGCCTGGAGTGGCCAGGACAGAATGAACACTGAAGCTTTCTTT. It specifies CAWSGQDRMNTEAFF.

CDR3 region: CASSFNTEAFF. Written as DNA, the CDR3 is TGTGCCAGCAGCTTCAACACTGAAGCTTTCTTT. The genes are TRBV11-2 and TRBJ1-1; D not resolved. This CDR3 is 11 amino acids long. CDR1 is SGHAT, CDR2 FQNNGV, per germline. V was cut by 3 bases and J by 2 bases, with 1 base left in between.

Points on this clone: The sample has other DNA sequences that encode this CDR3 too. The chain is built from TRBV6-1 and TRBJ2-7; TRBD2 agrees at 7 bases. J was trimmed by 3 bases and V by 4 bases; bases with no gene match: 6. The CDR3 sequence is 14 residues long. Germline V gene data show CDR1 as MNHNS and CDR2 as SASEGT. CDR3 sequence reads: CASSVTGGNYEQYF. Written as DNA, the CDR3 is TGTGCCAGCAGTGTCACGGGAGGAAACTACGAGCAGTACTTC.

This clone has just one count. This rearrangement joins TRBV27 to TRBJ2-2; TRBD2 is a possible D gene (6 bases). The CDR3 contains 16 residues. In germline, CDR1 is MNHEY, CDR2 SMNVEV (reference sequence). V lost 5 bases to trimming and J lost 3 bases, with 16 bases between them. CDR3 DNA sequence: TGTGCCAGCAGTCCTACGCGGAGGGGAGACACCGGGGAGCTGTTTTTT. As protein: CASSPTRRGDTGELFF.

The gene calls are TRBV6-6 and TRBJ1-6; 10 positions match TRBD1. Germline values: CDR1 MNHNY, CDR2 SVGAGI (reference sequence). The V and J ends lost 7 bases and 6 bases, in that order; junction bases with no gene match: 6. The CDR3 is 15 amino acids. CDR3 nucleotide sequence: TGTGCCAGCAACCTGGGACAGGGGAGTAATTCACCCCTCCACTTT. Translation gives CASNLGQGSNSPLHF.

This clone was detected once. The gene calls are TRBV6-1 and TRBJ1-1; no clear D. The CDR3 spans 14 residues. V lost 2 bases and J lost 0, with 7 bases in between. In germline, CDR1 is MNHNS, CDR2 SASEGT. CDR3 sequence (DNA): TGTGCCAGCAGTGAAATGGGTCTGAACACTGAAGCTTTCTTT. It specifies CASSEMGLNTEAFF.

About this clone: The germline gene is not matched at one end of the junction; a read error may be the cause. This rearrangement joins TRBV10-3 to TRBJ2-7, with TRBD2 identical over 12 bases. Germline loops: CDR1 ENHRY, CDR2 SYGVKD. This CDR3 spans 13 amino acids. This CDR3 reads CANSLAGGDEQYF. DNA for the CDR3: TGTGCCAACAGTCTAGCGGGGGGGGACGAGCAGTACTTC.

The chain carries TRBV5-1 and TRBJ1-1; D is unresolved. The CDR3 length is 14 residues. Per the germline V gene, CDR1 is SGHRS and CDR2 is YFSETQ. V lost 4 bases, J lost 3 bases, and 13 bases lay in between. The CDR3 sequence: CASSLPGQYTEAFF. CDR3 DNA sequence: TGCGCCAGCAGCCTTCCGGGCCAGTACACTGAAGCTTTCTTT.

The gene calls are TRBV27 and TRBJ1-1; D is ambiguous. The CDR3 totals 15 residues. The V and J ends lost 4 bases and 8 bases respectively, with 20 bases between them. Germline values: CDR1 MNHEY, CDR2 SMNVEV (reference sequence). The CDR3 DNA is TGTGCCAGCAGTTCCTCAAGAATCTTAGCCCCGGAAGCTTTCTTT. The encoded protein is CASSSSRILAPEAFF.

This chain connects TRBV19 to TRBJ1-5; 9 bases agree with TRBD1. Germline V gene sequence: CDR1 LNHDA, CDR2 SQIVND (reference sequence). The CDR3 is 15 residues long. The V gene end was trimmed by 7 bases and the J gene end by 1 base; junction bases not matched to a gene: 5. CDR3 coding DNA: TGTGCCAGTATACCGGGACAGGGAAGCAATCAGCCCCAGCATTTT. It codes for CASIPGQGSNQPQHF. Supplemented by reference TRBV19 and TRBJ1-5, the full variable domain reads DGGITQSPKYLFRKEGQNVTLSCEQNLNHDAMYWYRQDPGQGLRLIYYSQIVNDFQKGDIAEGYSVSREKKESFPLTVTSAQKNPTAFYLCASIPGQGSNQPQHFGDGTRLSIL.

The chain carries TRBV4-3 and TRBJ2-4; possibly TRBD2 for D (5 bases). The CDR3 totals 13 residues. Between the trimmed V and J ends, which lost 5 bases and 9 bases, there was a span of 14 bases. CDR1 and CDR2 (germline): LGHNA, YSLEER. The DNA for the CDR3 is TGCGCCAGCAGCGGGCTTAATGGAGGCATTCAGTACTTC. The encoded protein is CASSGLNGGIQYF.

This chain joins TRBV7-6 and TRBJ1-1; no clear D. The CDR3 is made up of 14 amino acids. The germline CDR1 and CDR2 sequences are SGHVS and FNYEAQ. V lost 2 bases to trimming and J lost 1 base, with 8 bases between them. The CDR3 loop is CASSLMQGNTEAFF. CDR3 in DNA: TGTGCCAGCAGCTTAATGCAAGGGAACACTGAAGCTTTCTTT.

This chain connects TRBV7-9 to TRBJ2-1, with 7 bases identical to TRBD2. The CDR3 totals 14 residues. V gave up 0 bases and J gave up 9 bases; unmatched junction bases: 5. CDR1 and CDR2 from the germline V gene are SEHNR and FQNEAQ (reference sequence). The CDR3 is CASSLAAGGGEQFF. The DNA for the CDR3 is TGTGCCAGCAGCTTAGCGGCGGGCGGGGGTGAGCAGTTCTTC.

The V and J genes are TRBV5-6 and TRBJ2-3; D is possibly TRBD2 (6 bases). Germline assignment: CDR1 SGHDT and CDR2 YYEEEE. The ends were cut back, 0 bases at V and 2 bases at J, with 16 bases in the middle. This CDR3 is 17 amino acids long. The CDR3 here is CASSLGIIADFTDTQYF. CDR3 DNA sequence: TGTGCCAGCAGCTTGGGGATTATAGCGGACTTCACAGATACGCAGTATTTT.